This TCR beta chain was observed in a study of blood T cell repertoires in COVID-19. Turning to the study itself: COVID-19 samples from acute and convalescent phases originated in the United States, Italy and Spain. PBMCs, B-cell-depleted T cells, or T cells provided the cDNA or gDNA that made up the material.

V lost 8 bases and J 4 bases, leaving 15 bases between the germline ends. This CDR3 contains 14 residues. Germline V gene sequence: CDR1 MNHEY, CDR2 SMNVEV (reference sequence). Data came from immunoSEQ multiplex PCR; TCRdb stores just in-frame clones and leaves some out. Among some 200,000 clones, 82% were seen once, and the ten largest hold approximately 10%. Allocation to cohorts depended on clinical history reported by the participants. Donors in Cohort 3 who had recovered were those with two negative PCRs, healthcare professional clearance, or resolution of their symptoms. This receptor was identified in a man in his forties or fifties who had recovered from COVID-19. Sample: PBMCs or T cells enriched from blood (not recorded which). V usage is TRBV27 and J usage is TRBJ2-1; a possible D gene is TRBD1 (6 bases). The CDR3 sequence is CASLNRQGYNEQFF. Here the CDR3 DNA reads TGTGCCAGCCTAAACCGGCAGGGGTACAATGAGCAGTTCTTC.